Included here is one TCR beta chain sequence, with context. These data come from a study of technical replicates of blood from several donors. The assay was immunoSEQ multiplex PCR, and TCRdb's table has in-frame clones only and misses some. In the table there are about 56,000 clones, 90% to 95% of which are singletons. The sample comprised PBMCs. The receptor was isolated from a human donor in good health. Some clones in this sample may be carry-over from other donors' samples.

The CDR3 sequence: CASSDYTEAFF. In DNA, the CDR3 is TGTGCCAGCAGTGATTATACTGAAGCTTTCTTT. V gene TRBV2 combines with J gene TRBJ1-1; D unresolved. The CDR3 sequence is 11 residues long. CDR1 and CDR2 from the germline V gene are SNHLY and FYNNEI. Trimming took off 3 bases at V and 5 bases at J, with 4 bases between the two ends.